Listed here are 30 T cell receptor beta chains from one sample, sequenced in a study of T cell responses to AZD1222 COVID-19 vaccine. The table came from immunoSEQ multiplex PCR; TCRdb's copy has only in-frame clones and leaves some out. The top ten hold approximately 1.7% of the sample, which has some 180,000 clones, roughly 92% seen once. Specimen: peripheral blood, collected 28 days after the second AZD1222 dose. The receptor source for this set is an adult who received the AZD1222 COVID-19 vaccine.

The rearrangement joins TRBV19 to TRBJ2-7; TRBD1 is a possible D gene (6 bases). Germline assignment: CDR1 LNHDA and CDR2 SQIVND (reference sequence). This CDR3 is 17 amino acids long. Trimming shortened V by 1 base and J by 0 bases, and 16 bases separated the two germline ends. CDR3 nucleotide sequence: TGTGCCAGTAGTATAGGCCCACAGGGTCGTTTCTCCTACGAGCAGTACTTC. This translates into CASSIGPQGRFSYEQYF.

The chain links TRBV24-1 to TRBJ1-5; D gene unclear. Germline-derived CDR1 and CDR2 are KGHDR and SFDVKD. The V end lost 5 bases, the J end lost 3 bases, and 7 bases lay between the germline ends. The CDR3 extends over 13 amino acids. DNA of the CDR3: TGTGCCACCAGTGGGGGAATCAATCAGCCCCAGCATTTT. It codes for CATSGGINQPQHF.

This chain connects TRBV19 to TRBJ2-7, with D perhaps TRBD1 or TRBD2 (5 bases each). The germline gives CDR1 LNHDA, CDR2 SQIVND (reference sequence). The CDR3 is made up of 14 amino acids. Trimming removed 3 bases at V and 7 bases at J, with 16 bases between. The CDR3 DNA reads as TGTGCCAGTAGTATCTTCCTCCGGGGCAGGGAGCAGTACTTC. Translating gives CASSIFLRGREQYF.

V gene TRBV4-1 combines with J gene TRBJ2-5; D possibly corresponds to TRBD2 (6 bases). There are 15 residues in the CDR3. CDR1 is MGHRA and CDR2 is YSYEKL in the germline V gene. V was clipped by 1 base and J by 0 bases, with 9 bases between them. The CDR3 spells CASSQGGDYQETQYF. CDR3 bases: TGCGCCAGCAGCCAAGGGGGGGACTACCAAGAGACCCAGTACTTC.

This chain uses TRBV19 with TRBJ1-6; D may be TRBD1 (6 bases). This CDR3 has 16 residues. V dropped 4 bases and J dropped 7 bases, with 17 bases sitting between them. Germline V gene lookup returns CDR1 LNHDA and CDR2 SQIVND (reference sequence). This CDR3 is CASSTPYRAKNSPLHF. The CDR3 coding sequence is TGTGCCAGTAGTACCCCTTACAGGGCGAAAAATTCACCCCTCCACTTT. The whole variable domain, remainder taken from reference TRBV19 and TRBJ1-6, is DGGITQSPKYLFRKEGQNVTLSCEQNLNHDAMYWYRQDPGQGLRLIYYSQIVNDFQKGDIAEGYSVSREKKESFPLTVTSAQKNPTAFYLCASSTPYRAKNSPLHFGNGTRLTVT.

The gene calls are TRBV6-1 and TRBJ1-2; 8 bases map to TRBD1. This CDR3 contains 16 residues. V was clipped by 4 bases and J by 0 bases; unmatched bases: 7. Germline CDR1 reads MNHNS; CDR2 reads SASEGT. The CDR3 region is CASSAQGQGANYGYTF. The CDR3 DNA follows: TGTGCCAGCAGTGCCCAAGGACAGGGCGCTAACTATGGCTACACCTTC.

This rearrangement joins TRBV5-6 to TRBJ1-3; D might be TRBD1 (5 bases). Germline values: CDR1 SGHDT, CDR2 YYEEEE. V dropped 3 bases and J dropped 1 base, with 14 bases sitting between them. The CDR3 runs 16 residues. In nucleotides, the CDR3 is TGTGCCAGCAGCTGGTGGGGGAAGCGGTCTGGAAACACCATATATTTT. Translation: CASSWWGKRSGNTIYF.

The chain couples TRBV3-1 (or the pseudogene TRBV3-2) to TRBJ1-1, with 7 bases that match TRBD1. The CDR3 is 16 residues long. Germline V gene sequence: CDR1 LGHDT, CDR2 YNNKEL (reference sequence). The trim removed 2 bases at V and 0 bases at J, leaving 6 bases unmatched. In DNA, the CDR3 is TGTGCCAGCAGCCAACATTCCGGGACAGTGAACACTGAAGCTTTCTTT. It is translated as CASSQHSGTVNTEAFF.

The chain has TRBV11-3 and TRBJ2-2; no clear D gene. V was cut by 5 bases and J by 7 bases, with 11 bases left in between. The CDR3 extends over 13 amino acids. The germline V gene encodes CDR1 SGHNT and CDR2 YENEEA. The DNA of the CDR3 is TGTGCCAGCAGCCCCGGGCCGGGCGGGGAGCTGTTTTTT. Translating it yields CASSPGPGGELFF.

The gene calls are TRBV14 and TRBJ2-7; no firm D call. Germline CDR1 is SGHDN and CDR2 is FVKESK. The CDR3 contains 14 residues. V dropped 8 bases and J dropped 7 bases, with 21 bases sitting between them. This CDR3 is CASGFSYGSREQYF. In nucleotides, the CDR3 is TGTGCCAGCGGATTCTCGTACGGGTCTAGGGAGCAGTACTTC. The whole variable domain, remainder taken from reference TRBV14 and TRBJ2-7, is EAGVTQFPSHSVIEKGQTVTLRCDPISGHDNLYWYRRVMGKEIKFLLHFVKESKQDESGMPNNRFLAERTGGTYSTLKVQPAELEDSGVYFCASGFSYGSREQYFGPGTRLTVT.

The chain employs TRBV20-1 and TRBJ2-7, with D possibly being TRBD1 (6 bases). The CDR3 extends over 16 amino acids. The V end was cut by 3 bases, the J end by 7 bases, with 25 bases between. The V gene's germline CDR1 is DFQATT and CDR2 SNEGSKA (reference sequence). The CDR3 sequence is CSASPPNREPIREQYF. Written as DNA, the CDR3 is TGCAGTGCTAGTCCACCCAACAGGGAGCCTATACGAGAGCAGTACTTC.

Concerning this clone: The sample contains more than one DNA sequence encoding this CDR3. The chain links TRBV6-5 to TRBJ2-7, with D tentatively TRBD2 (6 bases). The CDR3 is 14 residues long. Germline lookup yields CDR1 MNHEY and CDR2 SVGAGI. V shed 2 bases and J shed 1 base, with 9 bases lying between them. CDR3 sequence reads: CASSYDGTSYEQYF. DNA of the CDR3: TGTGCCAGCAGTTACGACGGGACTTCCTACGAGCAGTACTTC.

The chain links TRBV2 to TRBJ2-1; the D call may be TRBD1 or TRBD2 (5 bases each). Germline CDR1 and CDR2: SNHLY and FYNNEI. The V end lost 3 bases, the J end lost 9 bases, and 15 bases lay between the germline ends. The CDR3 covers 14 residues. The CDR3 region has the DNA TGTGCCAGCAGTGATAGACAGCCTACTAGTGAGCAGTTCTTC. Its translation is CASSDRQPTSEQFF.

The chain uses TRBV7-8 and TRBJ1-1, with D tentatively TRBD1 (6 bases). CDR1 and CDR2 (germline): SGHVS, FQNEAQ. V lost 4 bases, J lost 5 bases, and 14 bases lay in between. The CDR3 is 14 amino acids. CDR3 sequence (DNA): TGTGCCAGCAGCTACGGTCAGGGGAGGACTGAAGCTTTCTTT. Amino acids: CASSYGQGRTEAFF. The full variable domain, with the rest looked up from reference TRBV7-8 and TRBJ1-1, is GAGVSQSPRYKVAKRGQDVALRCDPISGHVSLFWYQQALGQGPEFLTYFQNEAQLDKSGLPSDRFFAERPEGSVSTLKIQRTQQEDSAVYLCASSYGQGRTEAFFGQGTRLTVV.

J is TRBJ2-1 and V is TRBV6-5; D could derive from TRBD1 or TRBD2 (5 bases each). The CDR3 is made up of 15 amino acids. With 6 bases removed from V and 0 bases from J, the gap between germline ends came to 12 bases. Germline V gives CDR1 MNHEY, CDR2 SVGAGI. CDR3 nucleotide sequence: TGTGCCAGCAGAACAGGAGGTAGCTCCTACAATGAGCAGTTCTTC. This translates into CASRTGGSSYNEQFF.

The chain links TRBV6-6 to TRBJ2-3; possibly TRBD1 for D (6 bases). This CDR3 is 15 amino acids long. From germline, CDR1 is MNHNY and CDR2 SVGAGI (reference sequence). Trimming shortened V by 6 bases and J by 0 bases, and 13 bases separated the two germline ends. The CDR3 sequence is CASRERQVSTDTQYF. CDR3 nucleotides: TGTGCCAGCAGAGAAAGACAGGTTAGCACAGATACGCAGTATTTT.

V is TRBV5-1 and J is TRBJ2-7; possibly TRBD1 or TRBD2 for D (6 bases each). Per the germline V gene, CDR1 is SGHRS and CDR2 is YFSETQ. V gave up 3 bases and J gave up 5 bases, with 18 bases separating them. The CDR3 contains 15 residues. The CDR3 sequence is CASSWLGGVRDEQYF. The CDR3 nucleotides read TGCGCCAGCAGCTGGTTGGGGGGCGTCCGGGACGAGCAGTACTTC.

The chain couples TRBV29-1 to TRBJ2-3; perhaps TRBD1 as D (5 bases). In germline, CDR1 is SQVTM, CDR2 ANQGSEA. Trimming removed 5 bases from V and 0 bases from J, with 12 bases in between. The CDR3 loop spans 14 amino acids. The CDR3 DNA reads TGCAGCGTTACCCAGGGTAGTAGCACAGATACGCAGTATTTT. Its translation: CSVTQGSSTDTQYF.

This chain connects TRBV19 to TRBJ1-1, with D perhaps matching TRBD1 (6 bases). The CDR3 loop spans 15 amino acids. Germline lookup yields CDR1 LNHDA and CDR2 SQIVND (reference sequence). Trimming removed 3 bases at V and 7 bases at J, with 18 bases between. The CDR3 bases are TGTGCCAGTAGTATCAGCAGGACGCTACAGGGTGAAGCTTTCTTT. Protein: CASSISRTLQGEAFF.

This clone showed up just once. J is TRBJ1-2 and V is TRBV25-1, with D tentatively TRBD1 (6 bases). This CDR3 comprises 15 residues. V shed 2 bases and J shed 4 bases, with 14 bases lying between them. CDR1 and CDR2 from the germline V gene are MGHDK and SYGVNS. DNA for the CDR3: TGTGCCAGCAGTGAACCTGGAGGGGGGGGCTATGGCTACACCTTC. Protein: CASSEPGGGGYGYTF.

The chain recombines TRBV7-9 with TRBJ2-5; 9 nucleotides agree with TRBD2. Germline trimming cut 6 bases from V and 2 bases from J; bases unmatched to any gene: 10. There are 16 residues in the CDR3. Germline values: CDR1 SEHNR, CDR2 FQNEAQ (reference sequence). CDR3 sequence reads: CASRPIAGAGQETQYF. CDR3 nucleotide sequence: TGTGCCAGCAGGCCTATAGCGGGAGCTGGGCAAGAGACCCAGTACTTC.

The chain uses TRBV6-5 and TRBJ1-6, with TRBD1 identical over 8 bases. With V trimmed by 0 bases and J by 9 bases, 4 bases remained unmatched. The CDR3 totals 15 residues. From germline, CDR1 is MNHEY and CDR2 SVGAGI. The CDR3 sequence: CASSYSDRVGSPLHF. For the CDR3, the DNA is TGTGCCAGCAGTTACTCGGACAGGGTCGGTTCACCCCTCCACTTT.

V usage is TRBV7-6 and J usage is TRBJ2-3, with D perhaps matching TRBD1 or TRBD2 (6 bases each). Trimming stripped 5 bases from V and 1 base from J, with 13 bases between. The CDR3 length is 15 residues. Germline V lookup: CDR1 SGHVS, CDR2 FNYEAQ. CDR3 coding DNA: TGTGCCAGCAGCCCTAGGGGGGTCGGCACAGATACGCAGTATTTT. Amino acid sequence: CASSPRGVGTDTQYF.

The CDR3, as DNA: TGTGCCAGCAGTGCTTCCGGGACAGGTCATGAAAAACTGTTTTTT. It translates to CASSASGTGHEKLFF. The V gene is TRBV25-1, the J gene TRBJ1-4; 8 bases agree with TRBD1. The CDR3 loop spans 15 amino acids. The trim removed 4 bases at V and 6 bases at J, leaving 7 bases unmatched. The germline CDR1 and CDR2 sequences are MGHDK and SYGVNS.

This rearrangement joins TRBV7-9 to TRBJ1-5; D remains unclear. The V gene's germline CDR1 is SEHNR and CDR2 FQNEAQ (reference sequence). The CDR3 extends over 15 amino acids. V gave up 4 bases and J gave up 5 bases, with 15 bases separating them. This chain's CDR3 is CASSSNLFGDQPQHF. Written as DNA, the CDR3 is TGTGCCAGCAGCTCAAACCTCTTCGGGGATCAGCCCCAGCATTTT.

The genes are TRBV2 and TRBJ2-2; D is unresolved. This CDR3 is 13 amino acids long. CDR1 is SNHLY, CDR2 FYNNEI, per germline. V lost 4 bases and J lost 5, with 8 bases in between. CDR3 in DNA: TGTGCCAGCAGTGTCCTCTCTACCGGGGAGCTGTTTTTT. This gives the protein CASSVLSTGELFF.

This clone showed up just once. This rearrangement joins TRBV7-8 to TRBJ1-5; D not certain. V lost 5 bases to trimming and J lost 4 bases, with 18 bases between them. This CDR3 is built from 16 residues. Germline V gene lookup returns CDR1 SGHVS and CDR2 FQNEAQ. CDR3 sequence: CASSETPFGENQPQHF. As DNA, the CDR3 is TGTGCCAGCAGCGAAACCCCATTCGGGGAGAATCAGCCCCAGCATTTT.

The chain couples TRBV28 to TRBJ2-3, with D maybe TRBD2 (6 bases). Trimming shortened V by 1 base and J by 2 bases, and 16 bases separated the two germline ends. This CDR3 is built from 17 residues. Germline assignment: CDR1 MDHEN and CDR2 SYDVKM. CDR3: CASSLYPGLTSTDTQYF. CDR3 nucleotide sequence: TGTGCCAGCAGTTTATACCCTGGACTAACCTCCACAGATACGCAGTATTTT.

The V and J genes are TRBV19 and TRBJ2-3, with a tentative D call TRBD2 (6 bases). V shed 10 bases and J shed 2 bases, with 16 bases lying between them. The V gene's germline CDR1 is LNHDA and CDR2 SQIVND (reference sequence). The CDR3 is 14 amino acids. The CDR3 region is CATKGLQFTDTQYF. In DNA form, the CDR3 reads TGTGCCACCAAGGGACTCCAATTCACAGATACGCAGTATTTT.

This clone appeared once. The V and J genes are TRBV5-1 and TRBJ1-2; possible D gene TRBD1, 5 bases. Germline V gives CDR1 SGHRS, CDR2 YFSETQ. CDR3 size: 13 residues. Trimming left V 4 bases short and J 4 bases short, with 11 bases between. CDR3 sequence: CASSGGSFYGYTF. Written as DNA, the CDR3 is TGCGCCAGCAGCGGGGGTTCTTTCTATGGCTACACCTTC.